This T cell receptor beta chain was sequenced for a study of regulatory T cells in long-lasting Graves disease. Study observations and caveats: Persistent disease was associated with favored TRBV28 usage and with favored use of TRBJ1-2 and TRBJ2-5.

J lost 0 bases, V lost 6 bases, and 8 bases had no gene match. Germline assignment: CDR1 SNHLY and CDR2 FYNNEI. The CDR3 length is 17 residues. In this sample, this clonotype turned up many times. Its antigen is currently unknown. CDR3 regions were amplified by Arm-PCR using iRepertoire HTBI primers to build TCR beta libraries. TCRdb analysed the multiplex PCR reads with MiXCR anew, one entry per CDR3 protein. The sample has about 430,000 distinct CDR3 sequences, 21% seen once; the top ten hold 14%. Time point here: persistent/refractory GD, antithyroid drugs over 5 years with positive TRAb. Generation of the TCR library employed RNA extracted from PBMCs.

The chain has TRBV2 and TRBJ1-5; the match to TRBD1 covers 10 bases. Sequenced here: peripheral blood mononuclear cells (PBMCs), sampled when the disease was refractory, from a patient treated with antithyroid drugs. This receptor was identified in a female donor with Graves disease. The CDR3 protein is CASRPRDRGRSNQPQHF. The DNA for the CDR3 is TGTGCCAGCAGACCCCGGGACAGGGGCCGTAGCAATCAGCCCCAGCATTTT.